This TCR beta chain was recovered during a study of blood T cell repertoires in COVID-19. The overall study: The United States, Italy and Spain supplied acute and convalescent COVID-19 samples. Sources were T cells, B-cell-depleted T cells, or PBMCs; the material itself was cDNA or gDNA.

Produced via immunoSEQ multiplex PCR; TCRdb's table is partial and in-frame only. The repertoire holds over 100,000 clones, approximately 88% seen once, with under 0.85% in the top ten. This TCR derives from a woman aged 70-85 years with acute or convalescent COVID-19. The sequencing sample was made of peripheral blood.

Written as DNA, the CDR3 is TGTGCCAGCAGCTACCGGCGGGGGGGTGAAGCTTTCTTT. Encoded protein: CASSYRRGGEAFF. V and J are TRBV7-2 and TRBJ1-1, with D maybe TRBD1 (5 bases). The V end lost 4 bases, the J end lost 7 bases, and 13 bases lay between the germline ends. This CDR3 comprises 13 residues. Germline-derived CDR1 and CDR2 are SGHTA and FQGNSA.